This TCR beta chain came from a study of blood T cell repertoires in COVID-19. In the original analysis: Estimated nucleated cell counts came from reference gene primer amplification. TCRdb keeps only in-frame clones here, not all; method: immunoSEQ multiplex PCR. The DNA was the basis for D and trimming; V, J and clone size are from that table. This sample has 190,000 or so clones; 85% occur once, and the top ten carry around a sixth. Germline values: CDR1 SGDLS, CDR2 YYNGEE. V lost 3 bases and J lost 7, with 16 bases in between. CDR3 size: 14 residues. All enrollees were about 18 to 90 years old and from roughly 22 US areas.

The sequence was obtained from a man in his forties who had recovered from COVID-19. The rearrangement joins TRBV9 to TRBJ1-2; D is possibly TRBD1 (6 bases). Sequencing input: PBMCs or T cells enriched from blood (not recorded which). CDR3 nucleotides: TGTGCCAGCAGCGGCGGGGGGCTCGCTCCTGGCTACACCTTC. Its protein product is CASSGGGLAPGYTF.